Listed here are 8 T cell receptor beta chains from one sample, sequenced in a study of blood T cell repertoires in COVID-19. Profiling relied on immunoSEQ multiplex PCR, and the TCRdb table lists in-frame clones only, not all of them. The sample has roughly 79,000 clones, roughly 86% seen once; the top ten hold roughly 6.1%. The sequenced material came from peripheral blood. These receptors were obtained from a woman aged 50 to 60 with acute or convalescent COVID-19.

The chain recombines TRBV3-1 (or the pseudogene TRBV3-2) with TRBJ1-2, with D perhaps matching TRBD1 (5 bases). Germline V gene lookup returns CDR1 LGHDT and CDR2 YNNKEL (reference sequence). The CDR3 is 15 residues long. V was trimmed by 1 base and J by 0 bases, leaving 9 bases between them. The CDR3 DNA reads as TGTGCCAGCAGCCAAGGGGGCCTCACTAACTATGGCTACACCTTC. Translation gives CASSQGGLTNYGYTF.

The V call is TRBV7-2, the J call TRBJ2-1, with TRBD2 identical over 7 bases. Germline V CDR1 and CDR2: SGHTA, FQGNSA. The J segment lost 12 bases and the V segment lost 5 bases, leaving 16 bases of the junction unmatched. The CDR3 extends over 15 amino acids. In DNA, the CDR3 is TGTGCCAGCAGCCCGTCCACGGGAGGCCCCTGGGCGCAGTTCTTC. Translation: CASSPSTGGPWAQFF.

This chain connects TRBV7-2 to TRBJ2-2; the match to TRBD2 covers 7 bases. The CDR3 covers 16 residues. The trim removed 3 bases at V and 4 bases at J, leaving 8 bases unmatched. Per the germline V gene, CDR1 is SGHTA and CDR2 is FQGNSA. CDR3 sequence reads: CASSLRELRVTGELFF. CDR3 bases: TGTGCCAGCAGCTTGCGGGAGTTAAGGGTCACCGGGGAGCTGTTTTTT. Full variable domain (remainder filled in from reference TRBV7-2 and TRBJ2-2): GAGVSQSPSNKVTEKGKDVELRCDPISGHTALYWYRQSLGQGLEFLIYFQGNSAPDKSGLPSDRFSAERTGGSVSTLTIQRTQQEDSAVYLCASSLRELRVTGELFFGEGSRLTVL.

This chain connects TRBV7-2 to TRBJ2-1, with D possibly being TRBD1 (5 bases). The CDR3 is made up of 15 amino acids. The V end was cut by 3 bases, the J end by 4 bases, with 13 bases between. Germline CDR1 reads SGHTA; CDR2 reads FQGNSA. CDR3 region: CASSFGADFYNEQFF. The CDR3 DNA reads TGTGCCAGCAGCTTTGGGGCAGATTTTTACAATGAGCAGTTCTTC.

This rearrangement joins TRBV5-1 to TRBJ1-5, with D uncertain. The V gene's germline CDR1 is SGHRS and CDR2 YFSETQ. The CDR3 loop spans 15 amino acids. V lost 0 bases and J 0 bases, leaving 7 bases between the germline ends. The chain's CDR3 is CASSLGLLSNQPQHF. CDR3 DNA: TGCGCCAGCAGCTTGGGGCTCCTTAGCAATCAGCCCCAGCATTTT.

The chain has TRBV6-5 and TRBJ1-2; D remains ambiguous. Per the germline V gene, CDR1 is MNHEY and CDR2 is SVGAGI. CDR3 length equals 11 residues. Trimming pared 7 bases from V and 12 bases from J, leaving 15 bases between. CDR3 DNA: TGTGCCAGCACCGTTGACGGGAAAGACACCTTC. The encoded protein is CASTVDGKDTF.

The J gene is TRBJ2-2, the V gene TRBV19; a weak D match, TRBD2 (6 bases). Trimming removed 5 bases from V and 7 bases from J, with 11 bases in between. The CDR3 consists of 13 residues. Germline values: CDR1 LNHDA, CDR2 SQIVND (reference sequence). In DNA, the CDR3 is TGTGCCAGTAGTCGCCAGGGAGGCGGGGAGCTGTTTTTT. This gives the protein CASSRQGGGELFF.

The V gene is TRBV10-2, the J gene TRBJ1-2; 11 bases map to TRBD1. The ends lost 6 bases at V and 6 bases at J; junction bases unmatched: 9. The germline CDR1 and CDR2 sequences are WSHSY and SAAADI. This CDR3 region has 15 residues. The CDR3 is CASRDSGTGGNGYTF. In nucleotides, the CDR3 is TGCGCCAGCAGGGATTCCGGGACAGGGGGTAATGGCTACACCTTC.